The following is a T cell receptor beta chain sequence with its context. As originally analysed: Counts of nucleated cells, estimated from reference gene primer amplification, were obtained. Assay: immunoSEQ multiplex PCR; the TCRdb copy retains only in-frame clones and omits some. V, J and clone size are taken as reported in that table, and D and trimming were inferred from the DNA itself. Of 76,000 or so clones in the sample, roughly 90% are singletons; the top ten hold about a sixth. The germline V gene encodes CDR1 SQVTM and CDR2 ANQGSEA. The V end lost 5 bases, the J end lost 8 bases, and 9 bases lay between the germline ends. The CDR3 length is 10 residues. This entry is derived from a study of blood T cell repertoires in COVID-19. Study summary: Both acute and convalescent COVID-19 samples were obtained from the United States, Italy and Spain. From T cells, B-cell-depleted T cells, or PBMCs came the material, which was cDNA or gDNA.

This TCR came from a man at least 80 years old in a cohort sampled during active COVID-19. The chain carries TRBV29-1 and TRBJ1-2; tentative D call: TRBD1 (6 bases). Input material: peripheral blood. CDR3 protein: CSVSTGGYTF. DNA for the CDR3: TGCAGCGTTTCGACAGGCGGCTACACCTTC.